The 15 T cell receptor beta chains below come from one sample, sequenced in a study of monozygotic twins with inflammatory bowel disease. TCRdb processed the 5' RACE reads again and assigns one entry to each CDR3 protein, with no DNA. This sample's table has around 450,000 distinct CDR3 sequences. The sequencing sample was made of blood. Receptor source: a human donor with ulcerative colitis or Crohn's disease, or a healthy co-twin of an affected twin (not recorded which).

The chain links TRBV20-1 to TRBJ2-7; the D call from TCRdb, TRBD1, cannot be confirmed without DNA. The CDR3 is 15 residues long. Germline V gene sequence: CDR1 DFQATT, CDR2 SNEGSKA (reference sequence). The CDR3 reads CSAPISSRGRGEQYF.

The chain employs TRBV19 and TRBJ2-1; TCRdb indicates TRBD2, and absent DNA this call remains unverified. Germline lookup yields CDR1 LNHDA and CDR2 SQIVND (reference sequence). The CDR3 runs 17 residues. The CDR3 is CASSIMSRTSGTSEQFF.

The chain has TRBV7-9 and TRBJ1-4; TCRdb calls TRBD1, which cannot be checked without DNA. This CDR3 comprises 13 residues. The germline V gene encodes CDR1 SEHNR and CDR2 FQNEAQ (reference sequence). This CDR3 reads CASVGAGSEKLFF.

This chain uses TRBV7-6 with TRBJ1-2; without DNA, the TCRdb call of TRBD1 cannot be checked. The germline CDR1 and CDR2 sequences are SGHVS and FNYEAQ. The CDR3 covers 13 residues. This chain's CDR3 is CASSLGEGGGYTF.

This CDR3 is CASGPRGSDEQFF. This chain connects TRBV7-8 to TRBJ2-1; TCRdb outputs TRBD1, but without DNA this stays unchecked. Germline V gene data show CDR1 as SGHVS and CDR2 as FQNEAQ. The CDR3 is 13 residues long.

The rearrangement links TRBV19 to TRBJ2-1; TCRdb selects TRBD1, and the lack of DNA leaves this call unchecked. The germline gives CDR1 LNHDA, CDR2 SQIVND (reference sequence). This CDR3 region has 14 residues. The CDR3 loop reads CASSMGGGAYEQFF.

The CDR3 protein is CSAGQSMNTEAFF. The rearrangement joins TRBV20-1 to TRBJ1-1; the D call of TRBD1 rests on TCRdb alone, since no DNA is present to check it. The CDR3 covers 13 residues. The germline CDR1 and CDR2 sequences are DFQATT and SNEGSKA (reference sequence).

The gene calls are TRBV3-1 and TRBJ1-2; TCRdb reports TRBD1, a call that lacks DNA to check it against. Germline CDR1 LGHDT, CDR2 YNNKEL (reference sequence). This CDR3 has 14 amino acids. CDR3 amino acids: CASSPLGTEAGYTF.

This chain uses TRBV6-6 with TRBJ2-1; TCRdb lists TRBD1, though no DNA is available to test this call. The length of the CDR3 is 12 residues. Germline V CDR1 and CDR2: MNHNY, SVGAGI (reference sequence). The CDR3 spells CASSSSRTEQFF.

The rearrangement links TRBV5-1 to TRBJ2-1; the D call of TRBD1 rests on TCRdb alone, since no DNA is present to check it. The germline CDR1 and CDR2 sequences are SGHRS and YFSETQ. The length of the CDR3 is 14 residues. The CDR3 spells CASLTGASYNEQFF. The variable domain in full, with the rest retrieved from reference TRBV5-1 and TRBJ2-1, is KAGVTQTPRYLIKTRGQQVTLSCSPISGHRSVSWYQQTPGQGLQFLFEYFSETQRNKGNFPGRFSGRQFSNSRSEMNVSTLELGDSALYLCASLTGASYNEQFFGPGTRLTVL.

This chain connects TRBV20-1 to TRBJ1-1; TCRdb lists TRBD1, though no DNA is available to test this call. The CDR3 contains 13 residues. Germline lookup yields CDR1 DFQATT and CDR2 SNEGSKA (reference sequence). CDR3 residues: CSATQAANTEAFF.

V is TRBV7-9 and J is TRBJ2-3; as DNA is missing, the TRBD2 call by TCRdb cannot be tested. In germline, CDR1 is SEHNR, CDR2 FQNEAQ (reference sequence). This CDR3 comprises 16 residues. CDR3 residues: CASSSWGTSAGDTQYF.

CDR3 in amino acids: CASQREQGGNQPQHF. V is TRBV18 and J is TRBJ1-5; the D call of TRBD1 rests on TCRdb alone, since no DNA is present to check it. Germline CDR1 is KGHSH and CDR2 is LQKENI. CDR3 size: 15 residues.

This rearrangement joins TRBV7-9 to TRBJ1-1; TCRdb lists TRBD1, though no DNA is available to test this call. The CDR3 totals 15 residues. Germline values: CDR1 SEHNR, CDR2 FQNEAQ (reference sequence). The chain's CDR3 is CASSSTFTLDRRAFF.

CDR3 residues: CASSLAGREAFF. The chain uses TRBV7-2 and TRBJ1-1. The CDR3 has 12 residues. Germline V CDR1 and CDR2: SGHTA, FQGNSA.